The rows below give T cell receptor beta chains drawn from one sample of a study of blood T cell repertoires in COVID-19. Clones were read by immunoSEQ multiplex PCR, and TCRdb kept only the in-frame ones, dropping some. The data contain just over 95,000 clones, over 70% of them singletons. The sequenced material came from peripheral blood. Receptors were obtained from a man in his 60s with acute or convalescent COVID-19. CDR3s include the opening cysteine and the closing phenylalanine or tryptophan. The D gene is left open where the match is weak. Not every row has a clone size; where given, it reads once, few, many or a size class.

>TRBV30|NA|TRBJ1-4|NA
TGTGCCTGGAGTGGGCCCTTGGGGGGAAAAGAAAAACTGTTTTTT
CAWSGPLGGKEKLFF
>TRBV6-5|NA|TRBJ2-2|few
TGTGCCAGCAGTTACTCACCAGGGGCGAACACCGGGGAGCTGTTTTTT
CASSYSPGANTGELFF
>TRBV7-2|TRBD2|TRBJ2-3|few
TGTGCCAGCAGCTTAGCACTAGCGGAGTGGGATACGCAGTATTTT
CASSLALAEWDTQYF
>TRBV6-2/TRBV6-3|NA|TRBJ1-1|NA
TGTGCCAGCAGTATACAGGGAGACACTGAAGCTTTCTTT
CASSIQGDTEAFF
>TRBV4-2|NA|TRBJ1-1|few
TGTGCCAGCAGCCAAGCCGCTAAGCAAATCATGAACACTGAAGCTTTCTTT
CASSQAAKQIMNTEAFF
>TRBV29-1|NA|TRBJ2-1|NA
TGCAGCGTTGGACAGGACAGCGGCTGGTACAATGAGCAGTTCTTC
CSVGQDSGWYNEQFF
>TRBV6-4|NA|TRBJ1-1|NA
TGTGCCAGCAGGCCTCAACAGGGCTTGAACACTGAAGCTTTCTTT
CASRPQQGLNTEAFF
>TRBV5-5|NA|TRBJ2-1|once
TGTGCCAGCAGCGTCGATCCTCAGTCCTACAATGAGCAGTTCTTC
CASSVDPQSYNEQFF
>TRBV28|NA|TRBJ2-7|few
TGTGCCAGCAGTTTACAGGGGTCCGAGCAGTACTTC
CASSLQGSEQYF
>TRBV7-6|TRBD2|TRBJ2-1|NA
TGTGCCAGCAGCTTAAGAATAGCGGGAGAAATGTTCTTC
CASSLRIAGEMFF
>TRBV18|NA|TRBJ1-4|once
TGTGCCAGCTTCGTCCGGGGTACAAGGCAAGCGGGAAATGAAAAACTGTTTTTT
CASFVRGTRQAGNEKLFF
>TRBV5-1|TRBD2|TRBJ2-1|NA
TGCGCCAGCAGCCGGGAGGGCGGGTACAATGAGCAGTTCTTC
CASSREGGYNEQFF
>TRBV11-2|TRBD1|TRBJ2-7|NA
TGTGCCAGCAGCCCCCACAGGGGCGAGCAGTACTTC
CASSPHRGEQYF
>TRBV5-4|NA|TRBJ1-2|NA
TGTGCCAGCAGTCCAAATCCGGGACAAAACTATGGCTACACCTTC
CASSPNPGQNYGYTF
>TRBV4-3|TRBD2|TRBJ2-1|NA
TGCGCCAGCAGCCAAGATACTTTCAGCGGGAGCGGTCTAGGCAATGAGCAGTTCTTC
CASSQDTFSGSGLGNEQFF
>TRBV3-1/TRBV3-2|NA|TRBJ1-1|NA
TGTGCCAGCAGAAGGGGGGGGGAGAACACTGAAGCTTTCTTT
CASRRGGENTEAFF
>TRBV18|NA|TRBJ2-7|NA
TGTGCCAGCTCACACCCCGACAGGATCTACGAGCAGTACTTC
CASSHPDRIYEQYF
>TRBV6-5|NA|TRBJ1-2|NA
TGTGCCAGCAGACTGGACAGTAACTATGGCTACACCTTC
CASRLDSNYGYTF
>TRBV9|TRBD2|TRBJ2-3|NA
TGTGCCAGCAGCGCACATCCCCTCGGAGCGGGAATTGCAGATACGCAGTATTTT
CASSAHPLGAGIADTQYF
>TRBV11-3|TRBD2|TRBJ2-3|few
TGTGCCAGCAGCCAATGGACTAGCGGGAGAGTGTCGGATACGCAGTATTTT
CASSQWTSGRVSDTQYF
>TRBV18|NA|TRBJ1-1|NA
TGTGCCAGCTCACCCGGGACAAGCAATGAAGCTTTCTTT
CASSPGTSNEAFF
>TRBV9|NA|TRBJ1-6|NA
TGTGCCAGCAGCGTAGGGGAAGGGGGTAATTCACCCCTCCACTTT
CASSVGEGGNSPLHF
>TRBV10-1|TRBD2|TRBJ2-1|few
TGCGCCAGCAGTGACATAGCGGGCGTCAATGAGCAGTTCTTC
CASSDIAGVNEQFF
>TRBV5-6|TRBD1|TRBJ2-1|NA
TGTGCCAGCAGCTGGGACAGGGCCTACAATGAGCAGTTCTTC
CASSWDRAYNEQFF
>TRBV30|TRBD2|TRBJ2-3|NA
TGTGCCTGGAGCCCTGGACTAGCGGGCACAGATACGCAGTATTTT
CAWSPGLAGTDTQYF
>TRBV27|NA|TRBJ2-1|NA
TGTGCCAGCTCCCTAACATCTAGGAACAATGAGCAGTTCTTC
CASSLTSRNNEQFF
>TRBV19|TRBD2|TRBJ2-3|once
TGTGCCAGTATGACTAGCGGGGGCACAGATACGCAGTATTTT
CASMTSGGTDTQYF
>TRBV28|NA|TRBJ1-1|NA
TGTGCCAGCAGTGCAGGGTTTACAACTGAAGCTTTCTTT
CASSAGFTTEAFF
>TRBV18|TRBD1|TRBJ1-5|NA
TGTGCCAGCTCACCGGACAGGAATCAGCCCCAGCATTTT
CASSPDRNQPQHF
>TRBV4-1|NA|TRBJ1-4|once
TGCGCCAGCAGCCAAGACGCGTATGGGAGTCAGCTGTTTTTT
CASSQDAYGSQLFF
>TRBV24-1|TRBD2|TRBJ2-2|many
TGTGCCACCAGTGAACAACCGGGACTAACAACCGGGGAGCTGTTTTTT
CATSEQPGLTTGELFF
>TRBV11-3|TRBD2|TRBJ2-1|NA
TGTGCCAGCAGCTTAGGATTGGGTGTTAGCGGGGGATACAATGAGCAGTTCTTC
CASSLGLGVSGGYNEQFF
>TRBV5-1|TRBD2|TRBJ2-3|NA
TGCGCCAGCAGCTTGGATGCTAGCGGGGGGGCGGGCGATACGCAGTATTTT
CASSLDASGGAGDTQYF
>TRBV11-2|NA|TRBJ1-1|NA
TGTGCCAGCCGTCCCGGGGGCACTGAAGCTTTCTTT
CASRPGGTEAFF
>TRBV20-1|TRBD2|TRBJ2-1|NA
TGCAGTGCTAGTGGGGAGGGTCGGAGGTCCTACAATGAGCAGTTCTTC
CSASGEGRRSYNEQFF
>TRBV3-1/TRBV3-2|TRBD1|TRBJ1-1|NA
TGTGCCAGCACCCCCCACAGGGGGAGTGAAGCTTTCTTT
CASTPHRGSEAFF
>TRBV10-2|NA|TRBJ2-2|NA
TGCGCCAGCAGTGGAGGGGGTGGGGACACCGGGGAGCTGTTTTTT
CASSGGGGDTGELFF
>TRBV11-2|NA|TRBJ1-3|NA
TGTGCCAGCAGTTGGGGGGTAACGGACGGAAACACCATATATTTT
CASSWGVTDGNTIYF
>TRBV3-1/TRBV3-2|NA|TRBJ1-1|NA
TGTGCCAGCAGCCACAGGGGCCGGGGGGGCACTGAAGCTTTCTTT
CASSHRGRGGTEAFF
>TRBV5-1|NA|TRBJ1-2|many
TGCGCCAGCAGCTTCAGGGATACCTCGAACTATGGCTACACCTTC
CASSFRDTSNYGYTF
>TRBV11-2|NA|TRBJ2-5|few
TGTGCCAGCAGCTTAGGGTTCGGGCAAGAGACCCAGTACTTC
CASSLGFGQETQYF
>TRBV6-5|NA|TRBJ2-7|NA
TGTGCCAGCATGGAGGGTTCAGGATCCTACGAGCAGTACTTC
CASMEGSGSYEQYF
>TRBV7-3|NA|TRBJ1-2|NA
TGTGCCAGCAGCCCCAGCCCGGGATACACCAACTATGGCTACACCTTC
CASSPSPGYTNYGYTF
>TRBV10-3|TRBD2|TRBJ2-2|NA
TGTGCCATCAGTGAGTCATTTGGACTAGCGGGGGGCAGCACCGGGGAGCTGTTTTTT
CAISESFGLAGGSTGELFF
>TRBV11-3|NA|TRBJ1-1|NA
TGTGCCAGCAGCGCTGATGATGGGGGGGGAAACACTGAAGCTTTCTTT
CASSADDGGGNTEAFF
>TRBV5-1|TRBD2|TRBJ2-3|few
TGCGCCAGCAGCTTGAGTAGCGGGGCCAGCGGAGATACGCAGTATTTT
CASSLSSGASGDTQYF
>TRBV15|TRBD1|TRBJ1-2|NA
TGTGCCACCAGCAGAGCCAGGGACAGGCTCTATGGCTACACCTTC
CATSRARDRLYGYTF
>TRBV24-1|TRBD2|TRBJ2-5|NA
TGTGCCACCAGTGCCCTTGGACGGGGAGGGGCGGTGGAGACCCAGTACTTC
CATSALGRGGAVETQYF
>TRBV12-5|NA|TRBJ1-5|NA
TGTGCTAGTGGACCCTCAGGGAATCAGCCCCAGCATTTT
CASGPSGNQPQHF
>TRBV19|NA|TRBJ2-1|NA
TGTGCCAGTACTACAGCTTACAATGAGCAGTTCTTC
CASTTAYNEQFF
>TRBV21-1|NA|TRBJ1-5|NA
TGTGCCAGCAGCAAAGGGAGGGGTGATCAGCCCCAGCATTTT
CASSKGRGDQPQHF
>TRBV7-9|TRBD1|TRBJ1-3|few
TGTGCCAGCAGCCAGGACAGGGCACGGTCTCCGGGGGACACCATATATTTT
CASSQDRARSPGDTIYF
>TRBV27|NA|TRBJ1-1|NA
TGTGCCAGCATGAGATTTGGGGGGGTCTCTGAAGCTTTCTTT
CASMRFGGVSEAFF
>TRBV6-4|NA|TRBJ1-1|NA
TGTGCCAGCAGTCCCCTTCCGGGTTACCCGAACACTGAAGCTTTCTTT
CASSPLPGYPNTEAFF
>TRBV6-6|TRBD1|TRBJ1-2|many
TGTGCCAGCAGAAAACAGGGGAACACCTATGGCTACACCTTC
CASRKQGNTYGYTF